The 3 T cell receptor beta chains presented below share a single source sample, sequenced in a study of PD-1 blockade in classical Hodgkin lymphoma. All patients experienced relapse after autologous stem cell transplantation, and brentuximab vedotin exposure was variable. The protocol was immunoSEQ multiplex PCR, while the TCRdb copy is restricted to in-frame clones and leaves out a portion. The sample has roughly 13,000 clones, 80% to 85% seen once. Sequenced here: peripheral blood mononuclear cells (PBMCs), sampled at baseline. The receptors come from a human donor with classical Hodgkin lymphoma.

This clone appeared a single time. The V gene is TRBV10-3, the J gene TRBJ2-7, with D perhaps matching TRBD1 (6 bases). From germline, CDR1 is ENHRY and CDR2 SYGVKD. There are 16 residues in the CDR3. V lost 3 bases and J lost 0, with 15 bases in between. This CDR3 reads CAISDFQGHLSYEQYF. The CDR3 nucleotides read TGTGCCATCAGTGATTTTCAGGGACACCTCTCCTACGAGCAGTACTTC.

This clone has only one observation. This CDR3 is CASSPGTDIYGYTF. The CDR3 region has the DNA TGTGCCAGTAGTCCGGGGACAGACATCTATGGCTACACCTTC. The chain combines TRBV19 with TRBJ1-2; 7 bases are a match to TRBD1. The CDR3 covers 14 residues. Germline V gene sequence: CDR1 LNHDA, CDR2 SQIVND (reference sequence). Trimming at V came to 5 bases and at J to 4 bases, leaving 7 bases not matched to a gene.

The CDR3 here is CASSPPGLAANEQFF. CDR3 bases: TGTGCCAGCAGCCCTCCGGGACTAGCGGCCAATGAGCAGTTCTTC. The V call is TRBV14, the J call TRBJ2-1; 11 bases align to TRBD2. Germline CDR1 reads SGHDN; CDR2 reads FVKESK. The CDR3 loop spans 15 amino acids. V was pared by 4 bases and J by 6 bases, with 5 bases of the junction left unmatched.